Given below is one TCR beta chain in context. The data were taken from a study of blood T cell repertoires in COVID-19. Looking at the study overall: Donors in the United States, Italy and Spain gave samples during acute or convalescent COVID-19.

The data were produced by immunoSEQ multiplex PCR, yet TCRdb's version contains in-frame clones alone and is incomplete. The profile shows some 24,000 clones, roughly nine tenths of them singletons. Material: peripheral blood. This sequence was found in a human donor in a cohort sampled during active COVID-19.

The CDR3 nucleotides read TGTGCCAGCTCCCGCTCACGGGACAACAATGAGCAGTTCTTC. Protein sequence: CASSRSRDNNEQFF. The chain has TRBV18 and TRBJ2-1, with D maybe TRBD1 (6 bases). Trimming removed 6 bases from V and 5 bases from J, with 14 bases in between. The CDR3 is 14 residues long. The germline gives CDR1 KGHSH, CDR2 LQKENI.